The 10 T cell receptor beta chains below all came from one sample that was sequenced in a study of T-cell memory formation after mild COVID-19. MiXCR, run by TCRdb on the 5' RACE reads, gives a single entry per CDR3 protein. The table lists under 200,000 distinct CDR3 sequences, around 30% of them singletons. Sequenced material: PBMCs or a T cell subset sorted from them (not recorded which). The source of these receptors is an adult woman who had mild COVID-19 (a few samples of this study predate the infection). Cell type and time point are not known.

This clonotype was picked up a small number of times. The rearrangement uses TRBV6-2 or TRBV6-3 and TRBJ2-7; 10 bases agree with TRBD2. V lost 4 bases and J lost 6; bases outside the gene matches: 6. The CDR3 is 14 residues long. CDR1 and CDR2 (germline): MNHEY, SVGEGT. This CDR3 is CASSLTSGIGEQYF. For the CDR3, the DNA is TGTGCCAGCAGTTTAACTAGCGGGATCGGCGAGCAGTACTTC.

The CDR3 coding sequence is TGTGCCAGCAGTGAATTAGCGGGAGAGGTCTACGAGCAGTACTTC. Protein: CASSELAGEVYEQYF. V and J are TRBV2 and TRBJ2-7, with TRBD2 identical over 9 bases. The junction had 5 bases not matched to a gene; V was cut back by 2 bases and J by 3 bases. CDR3 length equals 15 residues. The germline V gene has CDR1 SNHLY and CDR2 FYNNEI.

This chain uses TRBV20-1 with TRBJ2-1, with D perhaps assigned TRBD1 or TRBD2 (5 bases each). The ends were cut back, 4 bases at V and 11 bases at J, with 12 bases in the middle. The germline V gene encodes CDR1 DFQATT and CDR2 SNEGSKA (reference sequence). CDR3 length: 11 residues. CDR3 sequence reads: CSAKGPPQQFF. In DNA form, the CDR3 reads TGCAGTGCTAAGGGACCCCCCCAGCAGTTCTTC.

The chain carries TRBV5-1 and TRBJ1-1; D is unclear. The CDR3 sequence is 16 residues long. The germline V gene encodes CDR1 SGHRS and CDR2 YFSETQ. The V end lost 0 bases, the J end lost 6 bases, and 18 bases lay between the germline ends. The CDR3 here is CASSLAAGPVMSEAFF. DNA for the CDR3: TGCGCCAGCAGCTTGGCGGCAGGCCCGGTAATGTCTGAAGCTTTCTTT. Using reference TRBV5-1 and TRBJ1-1 for the parts outside the CDR3, the full variable domain is KAGVTQTPRYLIKTRGQQVTLSCSPISGHRSVSWYQQTPGQGLQFLFEYFSETQRNKGNFPGRFSGRQFSNSRSEMNVSTLELGDSALYLCASSLAAGPVMSEAFFGQGTRLTVV.

This clonotype was found many times. The rearrangement links TRBV18 to TRBJ2-1; a possible D gene is TRBD2 (5 bases). The CDR3 is 19 residues long. From germline, CDR1 is KGHSH and CDR2 LQKENI. Deletions cut 3 bases from V and 0 bases from J, with 21 bases between. In nucleotides, the CDR3 is TGTGCCAGCTCACCCCGGACGGGGTCCCGTTCGAGCTCCTACAATGAGCAGTTCTTC. Its protein is CASSPRTGSRSSSYNEQFF.

The chain recombines TRBV5-6 with TRBJ2-5; 8 bases align to TRBD2. V shed 2 bases, J shed 5 bases, and the junction held 5 bases outside the gene matches. The CDR3 has 14 amino acids. CDR1 and CDR2 from the germline V gene are SGHDT and YYEEEE. CDR3 nucleotides: TGTGCCAGCAGCTTTATGACTAGCGTGGAGACCCAGTACTTC. Translated: CASSFMTSVETQYF.

This clonotype came up a few times. V is TRBV7-2 and J is TRBJ2-1; D tentatively reads TRBD1 or TRBD2 (6 bases each). The CDR3 sequence is 13 residues long. CDR1 is SGHTA, CDR2 FQGNSA, per germline. Trimming pared 5 bases from V and 6 bases from J, leaving 11 bases between. The CDR3 is CASSIRGANEQFF. The CDR3 DNA reads as TGTGCCAGCAGCATAAGGGGGGCCAATGAGCAGTTCTTC. The whole variable domain, remainder taken from reference TRBV7-2 and TRBJ2-1, is GAGVSQSPSNKVTEKGKDVELRCDPISGHTALYWYRQSLGQGLEFLIYFQGNSAPDKSGLPSDRFSAERTGGSVSTLTIQRTQQEDSAVYLCASSIRGANEQFFGPGTRLTVL.

The chain uses TRBV7-8 and TRBJ2-3; 9 nucleotides align to TRBD1. CDR3 length: 15 amino acids. Germline assignment: CDR1 SGHVS and CDR2 FQNEAQ. J was trimmed by 5 bases and V by 2 bases; bases with no gene match: 5. CDR3 nucleotide sequence: TGTGCCAGCAGCTTAAACAGGGGGCGGGTAGATACGCAGTATTTT. It yields the protein CASSLNRGRVDTQYF.

This clonotype occurred a few times. The rearrangement joins TRBV13 to TRBJ2-7; 10 bases align to TRBD1. The CDR3 length is 17 residues. The ends lost 5 bases at V and 2 bases at J; junction bases unmatched: 12. Germline-derived CDR1 and CDR2 are PRHDT and FYEKMQ (reference sequence). The CDR3 loop is CASSPQGQGQGTYEQYF. Written as DNA, the CDR3 is TGTGCCAGCAGCCCACAGGGTCAGGGACAGGGGACCTACGAGCAGTACTTC. Using reference TRBV13 and TRBJ2-7 for the parts outside the CDR3, the full variable domain is AAGVIQSPRHLIKEKRETATLKCYPIPRHDTVYWYQQGPGQDPQFLISFYEKMQSDKGSIPDRFSAQQFSDYHSELNMSSLELGDSALYFCASSPQGQGQGTYEQYFGPGTRLTVT.

This clonotype showed up just a few times. This chain links TRBV9 with TRBJ2-1; 7 bases are a match to TRBD2. The germline V gene has CDR1 SGDLS and CDR2 YYNGEE. This CDR3 contains 18 residues. V was clipped by 2 bases and J by 0 bases; unmatched bases: 11. The CDR3 nucleotides read TGTGCCAGCAGCGTGTCGGGGCGTCGGACTAGCTCCTACAATGAGCAGTTCTTC. Protein product: CASSVSGRRTSSYNEQFF.